A selection of T cell receptor beta chains follows, all from one sample in a study of blood T cell repertoires in COVID-19. TCRdb keeps only in-frame clones here, not all; method: immunoSEQ multiplex PCR. The sample holds 200,000 to 250,000 clones, roughly 82% seen once. Sequenced material: peripheral blood. These receptor sequences come from a human donor in a cohort sampled during active COVID-19. CDR3s include the opening cysteine and the closing phenylalanine or tryptophan.

V	J	CDR3
TRBV18	TRBJ1-5	CASSRGVNQPQHF
TRBV6-1	TRBJ2-1	CASSEGFGLAGGYEQFF
TRBV7-6	TRBJ1-4	CASSLVAGTDEKLFF
TRBV2	TRBJ1-2	CALAPPRGQIYGYTF
TRBV7-9	TRBJ2-1	CASRLAGGAEQFF
TRBV12-2	TRBJ2-7	CASRLGDPSVGSYEQYF
TRBV15	TRBJ2-7	CATRREGHVGEQYF
TRBV28	TRBJ2-7	CASSPPGQGIYEQYF
TRBV5-6	TRBJ2-3	CASSLGGGADTQYF
TRBV5-1	TRBJ2-7	CASSAQGIEQYF
TRBV19	TRBJ2-1	CASSYLLAGRGNEQFF
TRBV5-5	TRBJ1-4	CASSLFGQAGEKLFF
TRBV15	TRBJ2-7	CATSKARQSREQYF
TRBV7-2	TRBJ2-7	CASSLELAGGAEQYF
TRBV7-5	TRBJ2-1	CARSFGLAGAYNEQFF
TRBV12-3/TRBV12-4	TRBJ2-1	CASSYQGANEQFF
TRBV28	TRBJ2-7	CASSPLGISYEQYF
TRBV28	TRBJ1-2	CASSPGQVSF
TRBV7-9	TRBJ2-1	CASSLLGGGVYNEQFF
TRBV9	TRBJ2-7	CASSPREGKGYEQYF
TRBV7-8	TRBJ1-2	CASSLTGTGNGYTF
TRBV2	TRBJ1-1	CASSGTGGGKAFF
TRBV9	TRBJ1-2	CASSVTPGQGNYGYTF
TRBV29-1	TRBJ1-1	CSVEGWVDKNTEAFF
TRBV5-1	TRBJ2-2	CASSLLQNTGVPGELFF
TRBV7-9	TRBJ2-2	CASSLEGRSLFF
TRBV19	TRBJ2-3	CASSWTSGSVSTDTQYF
TRBV15	TRBJ2-3	CATSRNSGRDTDTQYF
TRBV5-1	TRBJ2-7	CASSPRGASGMNEQYF
TRBV5-6	TRBJ2-7	CASSSLGHQEPSEQYF
TRBV4-2	TRBJ2-7	CASSQDHRLAGVTSYEQYF
TRBV5-1	TRBJ1-1	CASSLQGHNTEAFF
TRBV7-2	TRBJ2-3	CASSASSGAVTDTQYF
TRBV5-1	TRBJ2-7	CASSLASGGGAYEQYF
TRBV7-9	TRBJ2-7	CASSPSGNPYEQYF
TRBV6-5	TRBJ2-7	CASSPQGTDYEQYF
TRBV4-1	TRBJ1-4	CASSLSAFEKLFF
TRBV28	TRBJ2-7	CASRASGLPASYEQYF
TRBV15	TRBJ2-2	CATSTGGTSTGELFF
TRBV4-2	TRBJ2-3	CASSLPTRLTDTQYF
TRBV5-6	TRBJ2-5	CASSLGGMETQYF
TRBV5-1	TRBJ1-2	CASSLGEDRGRGYTF
TRBV15	TRBJ2-3	CATSPSPGLVFADTQYF
TRBV4-1	TRBJ2-1	CASSQDREQFF
TRBV5-1	TRBJ2-3	CASSLGGTADTQYF
TRBV5-1	TRBJ2-1	CASSLVLAEQFF
TRBV6-5	TRBJ2-2	CASIHANTGELFF
TRBV10-3	TRBJ2-7	CAISVNAGISYEQYF
TRBV2	TRBJ2-6	CASSPGTGDSGANVLTF
TRBV10-3	TRBJ2-4	CAISDEAGQAKNIQYF
TRBV5-1	TRBJ2-4	CASSSTTGTSGRPGAKNIQYF
TRBV5-1	TRBJ2-2	CASSKGQGTGELFF
TRBV7-8	TRBJ2-4	CASSASTGPRMRF